The 2 T cell receptor beta chains presented below share a single source sample, sequenced in a study of breast tumors, draining lymph nodes, adjacent tissues. A single record per CDR3 protein comes from TCRdb applying MiXCR to the multiplex PCR reads. The repertoire holds about 180,000 distinct CDR3 sequences, with approximately 30% as singletons. The lymph nodes were axillary draining lymph nodes from breast cancer patients. What was sequenced was axillary lymph node tissue. The receptors shown here come from a female donor with breast cancer. Some clones in this sample may be carry-over from other donors' samples.

This clonotype was picked up a small number of times. The rearrangement links TRBV6-2 or TRBV6-3 to TRBJ1-6, with TRBD1 matching over 7 bases. The CDR3 covers 16 residues. The V gene's germline CDR1 is MNHEY and CDR2 SVGEGT. Losses at the gene ends were 5 bases for V and 4 bases for J; bases not matched to a gene: 8. CDR3 sequence (DNA): TGTGCCAGCAGTCACCGGGACAGCAATTATAATTCACCCCTCCACTTT. Translated: CASSHRDSNYNSPLHF.

This clonotype was seen a few times. The rearrangement links TRBV27 to TRBJ2-1; D gene ambiguous. The CDR3 runs 13 residues. The germline V gene has CDR1 MNHEY and CDR2 SMNVEV (reference sequence). With 2 bases removed from V and 9 bases from J, the gap between germline ends came to 11 bases. The CDR3, as DNA: TGTGCCAGCAGTTTAAGGTGGGGTGGTGAGCAGTTCTTC. Translated, it gives CASSLRWGGEQFF.